This T cell receptor beta chain derives from a study of monozygotic twins with inflammatory bowel disease. TCRdb re-called the 5' RACE reads and gives one entry per CDR3 protein, without DNA. In total, the table holds about 330,000 distinct CDR3 sequences. Germline V CDR1 and CDR2: SQVTM, ANQGSEA. This CDR3 has 15 residues. Specimen: blood. This sequence joins TRBV29-1 and TRBJ2-1; TCRdb lists TRBD1, though no DNA is available to test this call. The sequence came from a human donor with ulcerative colitis or Crohn's disease, or a healthy co-twin of an affected twin (not recorded which). The CDR3 protein is CSVVTGQRQYNEQFF.